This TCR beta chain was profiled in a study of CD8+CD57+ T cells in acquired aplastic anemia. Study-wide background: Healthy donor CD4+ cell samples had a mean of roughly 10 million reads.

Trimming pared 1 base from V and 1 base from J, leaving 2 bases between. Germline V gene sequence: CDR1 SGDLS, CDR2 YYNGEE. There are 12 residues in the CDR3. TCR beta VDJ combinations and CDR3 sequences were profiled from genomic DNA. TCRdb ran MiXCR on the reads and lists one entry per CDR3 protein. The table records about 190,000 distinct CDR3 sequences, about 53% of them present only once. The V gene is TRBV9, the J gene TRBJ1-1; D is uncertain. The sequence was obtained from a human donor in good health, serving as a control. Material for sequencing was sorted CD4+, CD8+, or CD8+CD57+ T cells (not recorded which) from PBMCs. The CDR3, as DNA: TGTGCCAGCAGCGTATCGAACACTGAAGCTTTCTTT. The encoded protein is CASSVSNTEAFF.